This T cell receptor beta chain was recovered during a study of memory CD4+ T cells and cytomegalovirus serostatus (dated by TCRdb to between 2018 and 2021). About the full investigation: The cohort included approximately 35 healthy adults from Belgium, of whom 9 were CMV seropositive and approximately 25 were CMV seronegative. CD4+ memory TCRbeta repertoires of a Belgian cohort with known cytomegalovirus serostatus were sequenced in order to replicate a published TCR-based CMV serostatus classifier. Here is what the overall study found, with its caveats: CMV serostatus prediction reached a median bootstrapped AUC of 0.95 with the original framework and roughly 0.9 with a US-trained random forest. The results were read as suggesting that the CMV-associated TCR signature is, for the most part, present in the CD4+ memory repertoire. On the Belgian cohort, the classifier based on the original framework reached a median bootstrapped AUC of roughly 0.96, with a 95% CI of 0.76-1.00. Among the roughly 160 previously reported CMV-associated TCRbeta sequences, over 65 showed up in the CD4+ memory repertoires, with each one found in between one and five individuals. Unlike the original study, which covered naive and memory CD4+ and CD8+ populations, the Belgian study sequenced only CD4+CD45RO+ memory cells.

Single viable CD3+CD4+CD8-CD45RO+ cells were sorted as memory CD4+ T cells on a FACSAria II. CMV serostatus was determined using a Roche Elecsys assay that detects serum IgG against CMV pp150, pp28, p38 and p52. After the samples were thawed, total CD4+ T cells were enriched through positive selection using CD4 magnetic microbeads. The samples came from a different study that was designed specifically to examine the CD4+ T cell memory repertoire. Peripheral blood mononuclear cells were isolated and cryopreserved according to standard operating procedures, and serum was stored at -80 degrees C. The staining used CD3-PerCP (BW264/56), CD4-APC (RPA-T4), CD45RO-PE (UCHT1) and CD8-Pacific Orange (3B5) antibodies, and Sytox blue was used to exclude non-viable cells. Genomic DNA was extracted from sorted cells with the Quick-DNA Microprep Kit. Amplification of TCRbeta DNA was done with the immunoSEQ hsTCRbeta kit, following the protocol from the manufacturer. An Illumina MiSeq instrument was used to sequence the TCRbeta libraries. As for how the authors treated the data: After out-of-frame sequences were removed, 2,204,828 distinct TCRbeta sequences remained, averaging about 66,813 per individual. Each individual was scored by the count of around 160 previously reported CMV-associated TCRbeta sequences and the total productive distinct TCRbeta count. A beta-binomial model was reimplemented in Python, and scikit-learn random forests with default parameters were trained on US cohort data. Classifier performance on the Belgian cohort was summarized as median AUC with percentile confidence intervals over 10,000 bootstrap iterations. Not all clones reach the TCRdb copy of this immuneACCESS table, which keeps in-frame sequences only. Checked studies attribute under half of the gap to unresolved V genes and leave the rest unexplained. V, J and clone size were drawn from that table, and D and trimming were deduced from the DNA. The sample table lists about 42,000 clones, approximately 84% of them with a count of one. The ten largest clones take up 0.55% to 0.6% of the sample.

On this clone: Its antigen remains unidentified. Per-base quality was not reported, and no clone a single base away is much larger than it.

The CDR3 has 15 amino acids, counting the end cysteine and phenylalanine. Only the CDR3 DNA is retained, 45 bases long and in frame from the first base. CDR1 and CDR2 were assigned from the germline V gene (reference sequence) as MNHEY and SMNVEV. V is pared back by 10 bases and J by 0 bases, with 17 bases lying between the germline termini. The sequencing input was memory CD4+ T cells from blood. The chain uses TRBV27 and TRBJ2-3; the D gene lacks a confident call. The clonotype comes from an adult in good health and CMV-seronegative. The DNA is TGTGCCACCAGCCGGTGGGCGTCTAGCACAGATACGCAGTATTTT. This is translated as CATSRWASSTDTQYF.